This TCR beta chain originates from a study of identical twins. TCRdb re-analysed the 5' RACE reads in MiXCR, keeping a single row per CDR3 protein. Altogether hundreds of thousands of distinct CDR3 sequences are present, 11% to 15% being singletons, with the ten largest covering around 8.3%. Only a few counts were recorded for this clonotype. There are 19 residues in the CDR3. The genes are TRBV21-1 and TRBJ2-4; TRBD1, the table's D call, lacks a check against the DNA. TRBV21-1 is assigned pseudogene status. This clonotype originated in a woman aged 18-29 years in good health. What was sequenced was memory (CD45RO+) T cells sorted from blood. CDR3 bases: TGTGCCCGCCGGGACAGGGTTTTTGCGGGCCCATTGGGGGGAAACATTCAGTACTTC. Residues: CARRDRVFAGPLGGNIQYF.